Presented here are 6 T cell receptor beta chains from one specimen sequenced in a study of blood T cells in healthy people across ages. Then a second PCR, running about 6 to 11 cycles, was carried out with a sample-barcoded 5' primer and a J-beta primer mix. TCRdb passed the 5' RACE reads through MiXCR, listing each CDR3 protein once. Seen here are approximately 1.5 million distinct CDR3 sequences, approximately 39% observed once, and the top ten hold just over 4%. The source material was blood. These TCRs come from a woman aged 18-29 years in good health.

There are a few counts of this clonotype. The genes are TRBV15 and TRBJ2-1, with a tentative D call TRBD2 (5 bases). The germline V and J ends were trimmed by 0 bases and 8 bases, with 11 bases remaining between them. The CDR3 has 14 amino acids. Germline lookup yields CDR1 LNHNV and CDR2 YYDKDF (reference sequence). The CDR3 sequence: CATSRDRTFHEQFF. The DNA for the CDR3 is TGTGCCACCAGCAGAGATCGGACTTTCCATGAGCAGTTCTTC.

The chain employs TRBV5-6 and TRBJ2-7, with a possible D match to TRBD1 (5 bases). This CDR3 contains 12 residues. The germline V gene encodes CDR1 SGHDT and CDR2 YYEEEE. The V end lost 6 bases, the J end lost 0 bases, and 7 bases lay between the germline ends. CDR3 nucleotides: TGTGCCAGCACGGACAACTCCTACGAGCAGTACTTC. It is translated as CASTDNSYEQYF. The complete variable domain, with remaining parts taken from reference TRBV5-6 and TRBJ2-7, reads DAGVTQSPTHLIKTRGQQVTLRCSPKSGHDTVSWYQQALGQGPQFIFQYYEEEERQRGNFPDRFSGHQFPNYSSELNVNALLLGDSALYLCASTDNSYEQYFGPGTRLTVT.

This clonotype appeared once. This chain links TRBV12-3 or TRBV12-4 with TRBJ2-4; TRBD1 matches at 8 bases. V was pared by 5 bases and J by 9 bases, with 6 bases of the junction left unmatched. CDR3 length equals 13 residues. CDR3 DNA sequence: TGTGCCAGCAGTCGGACAGGGAGAGGCATTCAGTACTTC. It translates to CASSRTGRGIQYF.

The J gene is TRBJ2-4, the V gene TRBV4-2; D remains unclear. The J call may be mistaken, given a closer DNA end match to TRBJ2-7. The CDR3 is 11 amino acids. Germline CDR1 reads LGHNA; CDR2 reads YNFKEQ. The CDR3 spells CASRGNYEQYF. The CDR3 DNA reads TGTGCCAGCAGAGGCAACTACGAGCAGTACTTC.

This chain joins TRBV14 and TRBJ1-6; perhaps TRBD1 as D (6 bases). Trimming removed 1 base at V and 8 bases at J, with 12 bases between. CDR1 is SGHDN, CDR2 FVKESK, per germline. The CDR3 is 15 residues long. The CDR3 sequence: CASSQGYRADSPLHF. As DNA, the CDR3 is TGTGCCAGCAGCCAAGGGTACAGGGCGGATTCACCCCTCCACTTT.

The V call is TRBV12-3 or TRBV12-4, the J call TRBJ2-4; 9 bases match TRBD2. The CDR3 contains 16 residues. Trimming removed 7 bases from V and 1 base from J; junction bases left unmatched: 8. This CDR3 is CASTFSGSRAKNIQYF. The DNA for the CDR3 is TGTGCCAGCACCTTTAGCGGGAGTCGGGCCAAAAACATTCAGTACTTC.